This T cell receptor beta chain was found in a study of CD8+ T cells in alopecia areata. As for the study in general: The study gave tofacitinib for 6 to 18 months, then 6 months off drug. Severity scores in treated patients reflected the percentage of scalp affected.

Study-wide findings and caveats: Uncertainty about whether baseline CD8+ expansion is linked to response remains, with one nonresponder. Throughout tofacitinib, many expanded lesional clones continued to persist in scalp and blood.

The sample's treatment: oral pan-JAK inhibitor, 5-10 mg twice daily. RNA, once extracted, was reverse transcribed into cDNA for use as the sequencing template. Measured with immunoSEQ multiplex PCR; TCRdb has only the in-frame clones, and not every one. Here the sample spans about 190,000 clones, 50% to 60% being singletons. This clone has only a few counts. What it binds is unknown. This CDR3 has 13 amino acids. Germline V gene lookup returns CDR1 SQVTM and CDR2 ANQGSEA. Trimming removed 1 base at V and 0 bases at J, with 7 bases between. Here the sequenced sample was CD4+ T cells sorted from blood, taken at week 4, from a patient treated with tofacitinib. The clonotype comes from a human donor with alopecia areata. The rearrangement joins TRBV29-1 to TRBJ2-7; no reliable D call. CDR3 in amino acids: CSVEVSSSYEQYF. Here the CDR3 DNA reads TGCAGCGTTGAAGTCTCGAGCTCCTACGAGCAGTACTTC.